In this sample, the clone carrying this T cell receptor (beta chain) turned up a few times. Antigen: not known. The V gene end was trimmed by 4 bases and the J gene end by 5 bases; junction bases not matched to a gene: 7. The CDR3 extends over 14 amino acids. Germline V gene lookup returns CDR1 MNHEY and CDR2 SVGAGI. From the reads, TCRdb called clonotypes with MiXCR, one entry per CDR3 protein. The table has 50,000 or so distinct CDR3 sequences, approximately 22% seen once. These data belong to a study of T cell repertoires in cytomegalovirus infection. Study-level background: An indication of both CMV infection and matching HLA type came from public TCR beta signatures.

Broader study findings: Within the response measured ex vivo, HLA-C-restricted CMV-specific TCR beta clonotypes were dominant. CMV carriers with the relevant HLA were identified by cumulative public TCR beta family frequency.

Specimen: PBMCs, sequenced either directly or after in vitro stimulation (not recorded which). The rearrangement links TRBV6-5 to TRBJ2-5; TRBD2 matches 7 bases. The TCR sequence derives from a human donor in good health (CMV status not recorded). Some clones in this sample may be carry-over from other donors' samples. CDR3 sequence reads: CASSSTGGEETQYF. DNA for the CDR3: TGTGCCAGCAGTTCGACGGGGGGTGAGGAGACCCAGTACTTC.